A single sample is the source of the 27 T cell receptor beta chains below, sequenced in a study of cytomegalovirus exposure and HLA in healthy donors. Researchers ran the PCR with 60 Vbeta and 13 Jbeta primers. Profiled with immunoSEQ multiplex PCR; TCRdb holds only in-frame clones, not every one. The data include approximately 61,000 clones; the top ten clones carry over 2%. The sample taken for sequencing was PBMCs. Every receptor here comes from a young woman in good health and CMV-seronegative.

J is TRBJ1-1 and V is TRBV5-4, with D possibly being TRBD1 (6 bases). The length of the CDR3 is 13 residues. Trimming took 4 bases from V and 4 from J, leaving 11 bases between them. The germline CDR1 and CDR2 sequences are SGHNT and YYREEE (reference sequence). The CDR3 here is CASSPGDITEAFF. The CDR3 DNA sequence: TGTGCCAGCAGCCCCGGGGACATCACTGAAGCTTTCTTT.

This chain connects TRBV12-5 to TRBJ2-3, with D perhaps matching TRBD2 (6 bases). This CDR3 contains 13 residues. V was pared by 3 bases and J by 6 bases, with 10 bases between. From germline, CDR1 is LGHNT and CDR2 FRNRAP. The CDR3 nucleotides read TGTGCTAGTGGTTTCGCGGGGATCGATACGCAGTATTTT. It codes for CASGFAGIDTQYF.

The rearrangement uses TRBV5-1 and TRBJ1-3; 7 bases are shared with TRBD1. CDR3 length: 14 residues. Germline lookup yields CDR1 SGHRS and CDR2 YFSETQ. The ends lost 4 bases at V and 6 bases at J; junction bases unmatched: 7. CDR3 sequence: CASSQGTVLNTIYF. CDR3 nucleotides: TGCGCCAGCAGCCAAGGGACAGTTCTAAACACCATATATTTT. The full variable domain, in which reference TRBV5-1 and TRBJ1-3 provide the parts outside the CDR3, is KAGVTQTPRYLIKTRGQQVTLSCSPISGHRSVSWYQQTPGQGLQFLFEYFSETQRNKGNFPGRFSGRQFSNSRSEMNVSTLELGDSALYLCASSQGTVLNTIYFGEGSWLTVV.

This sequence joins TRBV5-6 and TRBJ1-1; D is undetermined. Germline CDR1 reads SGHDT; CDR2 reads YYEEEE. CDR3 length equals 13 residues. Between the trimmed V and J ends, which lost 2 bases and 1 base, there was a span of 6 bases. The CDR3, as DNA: TGTGCCAGCAGCTTCCAACAGAACACTGAAGCTTTCTTT. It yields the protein CASSFQQNTEAFF.

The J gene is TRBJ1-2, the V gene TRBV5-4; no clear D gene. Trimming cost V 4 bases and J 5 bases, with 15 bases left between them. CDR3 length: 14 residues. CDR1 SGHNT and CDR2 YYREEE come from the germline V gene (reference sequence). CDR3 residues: CASSPDFGPYGYTF. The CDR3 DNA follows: TGTGCCAGCAGCCCGGACTTTGGCCCATATGGCTACACCTTC.

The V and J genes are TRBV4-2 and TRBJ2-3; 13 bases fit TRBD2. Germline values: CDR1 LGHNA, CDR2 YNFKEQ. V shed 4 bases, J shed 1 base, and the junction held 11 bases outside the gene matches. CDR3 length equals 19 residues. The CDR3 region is CASSLSRSLAGGRTDTQYF. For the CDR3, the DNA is TGTGCCAGCAGCCTCTCCCGGTCACTAGCGGGAGGGCGCACAGATACGCAGTATTTT.

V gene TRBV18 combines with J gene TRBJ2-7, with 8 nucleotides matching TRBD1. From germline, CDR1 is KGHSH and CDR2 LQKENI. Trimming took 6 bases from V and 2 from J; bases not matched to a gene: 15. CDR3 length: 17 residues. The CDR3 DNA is TGTGCCAGCTCCCCAGGACAGGGAAGGTCGGGAACCTACGAGCAGTACTTC. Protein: CASSPGQGRSGTYEQYF.

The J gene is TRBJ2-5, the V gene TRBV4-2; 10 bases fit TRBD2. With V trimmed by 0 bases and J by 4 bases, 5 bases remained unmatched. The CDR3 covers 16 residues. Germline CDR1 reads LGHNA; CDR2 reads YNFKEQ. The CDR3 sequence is CASSQERAGGRETQYF. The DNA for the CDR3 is TGTGCCAGCAGCCAAGAGCGAGCGGGAGGGCGAGAGACCCAGTACTTC.

The CDR3 bases are TGTGCCAGCAATGGTGGCGGACTTCAGCCCCAGCATTTT. Amino acids: CASNGGGLQPQHF. The chain couples TRBV6-1 to TRBJ1-5, with unresolved D. The CDR3 consists of 13 residues. V gave up 7 bases and J gave up 6 bases, with 13 bases separating them. Germline values: CDR1 MNHNS, CDR2 SASEGT.

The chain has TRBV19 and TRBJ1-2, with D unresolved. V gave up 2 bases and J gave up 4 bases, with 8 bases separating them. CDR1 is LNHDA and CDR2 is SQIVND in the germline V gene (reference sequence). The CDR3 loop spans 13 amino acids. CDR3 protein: CASSISGPYGYTF. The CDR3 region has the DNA TGTGCCAGTAGTATAAGCGGGCCCTATGGCTACACCTTC.

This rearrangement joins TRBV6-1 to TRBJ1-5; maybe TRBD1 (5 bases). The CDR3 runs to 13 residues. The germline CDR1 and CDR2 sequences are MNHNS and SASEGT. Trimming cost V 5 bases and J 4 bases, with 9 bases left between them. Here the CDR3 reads CASSLQENQPQHF. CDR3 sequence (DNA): TGTGCCAGCAGTTTACAGGAAAATCAGCCCCAGCATTTT.

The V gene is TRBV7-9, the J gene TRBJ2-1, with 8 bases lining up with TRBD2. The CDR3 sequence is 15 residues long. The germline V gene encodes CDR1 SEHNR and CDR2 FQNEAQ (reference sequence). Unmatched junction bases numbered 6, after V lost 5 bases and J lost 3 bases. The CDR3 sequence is CASSPREGHYNEQFF. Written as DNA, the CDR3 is TGTGCCAGCAGCCCACGGGAGGGCCACTACAATGAGCAGTTCTTC.

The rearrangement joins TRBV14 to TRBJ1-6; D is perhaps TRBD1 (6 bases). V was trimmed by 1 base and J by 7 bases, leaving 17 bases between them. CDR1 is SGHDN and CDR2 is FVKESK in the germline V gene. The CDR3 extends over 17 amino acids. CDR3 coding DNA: TGTGCCAGCAGCCAAGGGGGGTGGGGGCGAGTGAATTCACCCCTCCACTTT. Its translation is CASSQGGWGRVNSPLHF.

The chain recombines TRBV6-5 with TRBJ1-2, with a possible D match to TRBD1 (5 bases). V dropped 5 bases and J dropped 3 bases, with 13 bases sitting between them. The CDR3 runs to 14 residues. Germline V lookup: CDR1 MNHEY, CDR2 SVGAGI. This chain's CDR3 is CASSRDRNDYGYTF. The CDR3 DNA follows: TGTGCCAGCAGTCGCGACAGAAACGACTATGGCTACACCTTC.

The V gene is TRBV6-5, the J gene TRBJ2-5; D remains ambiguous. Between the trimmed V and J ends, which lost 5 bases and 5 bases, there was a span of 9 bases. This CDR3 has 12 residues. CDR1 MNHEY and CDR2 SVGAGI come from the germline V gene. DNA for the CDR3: TGTGCCAGCAGTCCCTACGGGGAGACCCAGTACTTC. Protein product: CASSPYGETQYF.

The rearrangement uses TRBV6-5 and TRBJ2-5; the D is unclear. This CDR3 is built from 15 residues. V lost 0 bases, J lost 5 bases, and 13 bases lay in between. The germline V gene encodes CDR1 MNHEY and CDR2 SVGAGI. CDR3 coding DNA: TGTGCCAGCAGTTACTCGTTCGACTCAACGGAGACCCAGTACTTC. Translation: CASSYSFDSTETQYF.

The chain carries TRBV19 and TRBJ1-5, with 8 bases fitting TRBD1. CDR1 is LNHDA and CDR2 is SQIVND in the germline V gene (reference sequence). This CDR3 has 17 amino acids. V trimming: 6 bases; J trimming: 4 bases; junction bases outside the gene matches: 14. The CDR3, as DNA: TGTGCCAGTAGCGCTCGGACAGGGCAACGGGGAAATCAGCCCCAGCATTTT. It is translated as CASSARTGQRGNQPQHF.

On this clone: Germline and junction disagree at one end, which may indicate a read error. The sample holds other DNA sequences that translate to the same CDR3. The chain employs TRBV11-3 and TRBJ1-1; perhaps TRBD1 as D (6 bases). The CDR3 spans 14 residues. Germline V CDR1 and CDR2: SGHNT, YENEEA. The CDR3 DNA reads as TGTGCCAGCAGCCTACAGGGAGGGGACACTGAGGCTTTCTTT. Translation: CASSLQGGDTEAFF. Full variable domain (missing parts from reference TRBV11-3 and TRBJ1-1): EAGVVQSPRYKIIEKKQPVAFWCNPISGHNTLYWYLQNLGQGPELLIRYENEEAVDDSQLPKDRFSAERLKGVDSTLKIQPAELGDSAVYLCASSLQGGDTEAFFGQGTRLTVV.

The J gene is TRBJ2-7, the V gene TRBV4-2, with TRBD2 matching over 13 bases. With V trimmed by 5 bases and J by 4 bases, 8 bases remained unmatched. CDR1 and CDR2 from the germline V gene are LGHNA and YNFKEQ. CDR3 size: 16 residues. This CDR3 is CASSSSTSGGPYEQYF. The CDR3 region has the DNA TGTGCCAGCAGCTCATCGACTAGCGGGGGGCCTTACGAGCAGTACTTC.

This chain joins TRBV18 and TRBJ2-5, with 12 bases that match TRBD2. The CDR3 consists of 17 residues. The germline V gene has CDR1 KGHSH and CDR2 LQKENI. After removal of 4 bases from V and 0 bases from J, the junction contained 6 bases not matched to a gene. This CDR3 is CASSQGLAGMYQETQYF. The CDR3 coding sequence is TGTGCCAGCTCACAAGGACTAGCGGGAATGTACCAAGAGACCCAGTACTTC.

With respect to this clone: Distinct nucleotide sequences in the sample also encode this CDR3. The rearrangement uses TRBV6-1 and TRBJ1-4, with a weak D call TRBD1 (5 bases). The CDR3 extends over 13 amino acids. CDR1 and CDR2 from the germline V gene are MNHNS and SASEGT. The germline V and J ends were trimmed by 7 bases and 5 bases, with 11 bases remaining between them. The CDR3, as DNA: TGTGCCAGCACCCCCGCAGGGAATGAAAAACTGTTTTTT. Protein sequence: CASTPAGNEKLFF.

The CDR3 loop is CASSLSMNTEAFF. Written as DNA, the CDR3 is TGTGCCAGCAGCTTGTCTATGAACACTGAAGCTTTCTTT. The chain carries TRBV5-6 and TRBJ1-1; unclear D gene. This CDR3 comprises 13 residues. The V gene's germline CDR1 is SGHDT and CDR2 YYEEEE. V was clipped by 1 base and J by 0 bases, with 4 bases between them.

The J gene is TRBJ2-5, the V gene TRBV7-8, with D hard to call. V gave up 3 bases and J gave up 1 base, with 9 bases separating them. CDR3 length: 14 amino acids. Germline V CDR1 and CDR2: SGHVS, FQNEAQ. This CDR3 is CASSFEVFQETQYF. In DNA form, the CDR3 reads TGTGCCAGCAGCTTTGAGGTATTCCAAGAGACCCAGTACTTC.

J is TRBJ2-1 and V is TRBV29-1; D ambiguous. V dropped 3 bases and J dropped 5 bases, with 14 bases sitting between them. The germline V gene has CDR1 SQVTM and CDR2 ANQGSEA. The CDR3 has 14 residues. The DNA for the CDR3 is TGCAGCGTTGAGATGGAGTCTCACGACAATGAGCAGTTCTTC. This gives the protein CSVEMESHDNEQFF.

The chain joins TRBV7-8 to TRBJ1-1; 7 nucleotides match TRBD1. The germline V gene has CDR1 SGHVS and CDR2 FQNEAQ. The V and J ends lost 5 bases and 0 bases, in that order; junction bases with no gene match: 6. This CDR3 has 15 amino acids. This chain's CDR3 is CASSAPGQLNTEAFF. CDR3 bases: TGTGCCAGCAGCGCTCCGGGACAGCTGAACACTGAAGCTTTCTTT. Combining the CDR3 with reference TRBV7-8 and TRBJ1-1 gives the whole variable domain GAGVSQSPRYKVAKRGQDVALRCDPISGHVSLFWYQQALGQGPEFLTYFQNEAQLDKSGLPSDRFFAERPEGSVSTLKIQRTQQEDSAVYLCASSAPGQLNTEAFFGQGTRLTVV.

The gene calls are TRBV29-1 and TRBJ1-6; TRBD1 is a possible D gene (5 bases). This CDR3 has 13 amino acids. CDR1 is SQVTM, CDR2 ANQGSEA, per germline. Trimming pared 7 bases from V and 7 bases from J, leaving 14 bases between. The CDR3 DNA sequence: TGCAGCGCGCGTCAGGGATCGAATTCACCCCTCCACTTT. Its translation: CSARQGSNSPLHF.

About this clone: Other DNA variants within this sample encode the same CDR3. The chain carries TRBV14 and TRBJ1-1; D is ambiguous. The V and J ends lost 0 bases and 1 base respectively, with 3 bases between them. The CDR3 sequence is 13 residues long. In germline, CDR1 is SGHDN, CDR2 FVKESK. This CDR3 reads CASSQDRNTEAFF. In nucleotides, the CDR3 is TGTGCCAGCAGCCAAGACAGGAACACTGAAGCTTTCTTT.